This TCR beta chain is from a study of T and B cells in COVID-19 patients. Study-wide context: Peripheral blood came from COVID-19 patients with active infection or after recovery.

As regards this clonotype: As yet, its antigen is unknown.

CDR3 size: 11 residues. Trimming left V 5 bases short and J 2 bases short, with 3 bases between. Germline CDR1 reads DFQATT; CDR2 reads SNEGSKA (reference sequence). Each TRB amplification used roughly 220-550 ng of genomic DNA from blood. BIOMED2 TRB-A/B primer pools were used in multiplex TRB PCR. TCRdb ran MiXCR on the multiplex PCR reads and lists one entry per CDR3 protein. The sample yields 6,000 to 7,500 distinct CDR3 sequences, approximately 22% seen once. The study, taken as a whole, reports: Patients with COVID-19 reportedly showed strongly skewed T cell receptor beta variable and joining gene usage.

This TCR came from a human donor who had recovered from COVID-19. The V call is TRBV20-1, the J call TRBJ2-2; no definite D call. The material sequenced was blood. Here the CDR3 reads CSALNTGELFF. Here the CDR3 DNA reads TGCAGTGCTCTAAACACCGGGGAGCTGTTTTTT.